This T cell receptor beta chain was identified during a study of identical twins (dated by TCRdb to 2016 to 2017). Regarding the study in general: TCR alpha and beta repertoires from monozygotic twins, unrelated adults of various ages and cord blood were deep-sequenced to test whether fetal clonotypes persist. To rule out contamination, the twin experiments were replicated at different times with different library preparation protocols. Paper-wide results and their limitations: Invariant T cells such as MAIT and iNKT could partly confound zero-insertion analyses, although diverse VJ usage argued against such confounding for most clonotypes. In beta out-of-frame sequences, excess twin sharing was weaker, because having fewer shared sequences lowered the signal-to-noise ratio. Because the same donors could not be followed over many years, the conclusions depended on cross-sectional statistical analysis. Out-of-frame TCR alpha sequences shared between twins showed an excess of low generation-probability sequences compared with coincidental sharing between unrelated individuals. In monozygotic twins, out-of-frame TCR alpha sharing was systematically underestimated by recombination models, although the models agreed with sharing between unrelated individuals. Fewer insertions were carried by abundant cord blood beta clonotypes; a weaker similar trend was observed in young adult naive repertoires, while no such trend was observed in memory repertoires.

This clonotype was observed many times. Its antigen has not been determined. Base qualities were left out, and no much larger clone turns up one base away. Only healthy Caucasian donors were included. The twin cohort consisted of three pairs of female monozygotic twins, all aged about 18 to 29 years. Miltenyi CD45RO+ enrichment and human naive T-cell isolation kits were used to isolate memory (CD45RO+) and naive T cells from PBMC. The library was produced with 5' RACE. Sequenced using an Illumina HiSeq 2000. Template switching added a universal primer binding site, and the final cDNA carried a unique molecular identifier that allowed TCR cDNA molecules to be counted accurately. Specific primers in the conserved constant-segment region were used to synthesize first-strand cDNA for the TCR alpha and beta chains. To control for contamination, every cDNA library was double barcoded, receiving both a SMART-Mk sample barcode and Illumina barcodes. TruSeq adapter sequences, together with Illumina sample barcodes, were added in two successive PCR steps. TCR alpha and beta cDNA libraries were sequenced on the Illumina HiSeq platform with custom primers. The paper's data handling went like this. MiGEC processed the raw reads to extract unique molecular identifiers, while MiXCR was used to determine the CDR3 positions. For each individual, recombination models were inferred using an EM algorithm with the repgenHMM and IGoR tools. Shared clonotype analysis was performed with the tcR package in R, normalizing sharing by the product of cloneset sizes. To study raw recombination without the effects of thymic and clonal selection, out-of-frame nonproductive sequences were analyzed. The raw public data were reprocessed by TCRdb itself: fastp quality trimming at Q25, MiXCR clonotype calling, in-frame beta chains only. Rows are unified per CDR3 protein, each entry keeping the most common DNA and genes. It is TCRdb's table, rather than the study itself, that gives the V and J calls and clone size. The sample table records about 280,000 distinct CDR3 sequences; approximately 8.5% of these occur just once. The ten largest clones take up 2% to 2.5% of the sample.

This sample was shared with a second study, whose subject was yellow fever vaccine responses in identical twins. As described in the second report: According to the authors, in identical twins the way T cells responded to vaccination appeared partly convergent and partly personalized. In the study, vaccine-responding T cell clones were precisely tracked in identical twins.

This sequence was found in a woman younger than 35 in good health. The source material was memory (CD45RO+) T cells sorted from blood. The sample's cell subset or site label, in plain terms: CD45RO+ enriched T cells.

In nucleotide form, the sequence is TGTGCCAGCAGCTTAGACAGCCCCCGGACACCGAACTATGGCTACACCTTC. Its product reads: CASSLDSPRTPNYGYTF. The rearrangement joined TRBV7-8 to TRBJ1-2, with a weak D call of TRBD1 (5 bases match). According to the germline V gene, CDR1 reads SGHVS and CDR2 reads FQNEAQ. Including the terminal cysteine and phenylalanine, the CDR3 comprises 17 residues. Only the CDR3 region is kept as DNA, spanning 51 bases read in frame from base 1. The germline ends are 17 bases apart after V is trimmed by 1 base and J by 2 bases.